Here is one T cell receptor beta chain with its context. The antigen is not known. CDR1 and CDR2 (germline): MGHDK, SYGVNS. V was pared by 5 bases and J by 8 bases, with 9 bases of the junction left unmatched. The length of the CDR3 is 14 residues. This record belongs to a study of cytomegalovirus exposure and HLA in healthy donors. Overall study: It was reported in a later analysis that the same platform had been used for the 120 validation repertoires as for the approximately 700 first-cohort repertoires.

Libraries were prepared by immunoSEQ multiplex PCR; TCRdb keeps only in-frame clonotypes and omits some of them. This sample yields 120,000 to 150,000 clones, of which around 90% are seen a single time; 7.9% belongs to the top ten. Overall study results and limits: Generally TCR sequences proved uncommon, though certain public TCRs appeared in numerous donors. Researchers catalogued under 200 TCR beta chains as cytomegalovirus-associated.

The study drew the donors from its roughly 130-subject validation cohort, separate from the roughly 700-subject first cohort. Sequences were obtained from PBMCs. The chain recombines TRBV25-1 with TRBJ1-2; 9 bases align to TRBD1. This TCR derives from a woman younger than 30 in good health and CMV-seropositive. In nucleotides, the CDR3 is TGTGCCAGCAGTACACCCGGACAGGGGAAGGGCTACACCTTC. Protein product: CASSTPGQGKGYTF.